This is a list of T cell receptor beta chains from one sample in a study of cytomegalovirus exposure and HLA in healthy donors. This table comes from immunoSEQ multiplex PCR, and its TCRdb copy is limited to in-frame clones, with some not included. The sample shows some 200,000 clones, 82% of them seen only once. The sample taken for sequencing was PBMCs. These receptors were obtained from a woman aged 40 to 55 in good health and CMV-seronegative. Both conserved end residues are part of each CDR3. Each record gives: clone size, D gene, V gene, J gene, CDR3 protein, CDR3 DNA. D genes are given only for firm matches. Clone size is shown for a subset of rows, as once, few, many or a class of expanded clone.

-	-	TRBV10-1	TRBJ1-2	CASSVERDYGYTF	TGCGCCAGCAGTGTCGAAAGAGACTATGGCTACACCTTC
-	-	TRBV6-1	TRBJ1-1	CASSDPIFGYKNTEAFF	TGTGCCAGCAGTGACCCAATCTTCGGGTATAAGAACACTGAAGCTTTCTTT
-	-	TRBV29-1	TRBJ2-1	CSTVARSYNEQFF	TGCAGCACAGTAGCGCGCTCCTACAATGAGCAGTTCTTC
-	-	TRBV11-2	TRBJ2-7	CASSLVGGPFYEQYF	TGTGCCAGCAGCTTAGTTGGAGGGCCGTTCTACGAGCAGTACTTC
-	TRBD1	TRBV27	TRBJ2-7	CASSQTGEPSYEQYF	TGTGCCAGCAGCCAGACAGGGGAGCCTTCCTACGAGCAGTACTTC
once	TRBD1	TRBV30	TRBJ1-1	CAWRRDSNTEAFF	TGTGCCTGGAGGAGGGACAGTAACACTGAAGCTTTCTTT
-	-	TRBV11-2	TRBJ2-7	CASSPDPDWELDEQYF	TGTGCCAGCAGCCCAGACCCGGACTGGGAGCTGGACGAGCAGTACTTC
-	-	TRBV18	TRBJ1-5	CASSPNQSGEPQHF	TGTGCCAGCTCACCTAATCAGAGCGGGGAGCCCCAGCATTTT
-	-	TRBV7-9	TRBJ1-5	CASSLQGDGQPQHF	TGTGCCAGCAGCCTACAGGGTGATGGTCAGCCCCAGCATTTT
once	-	TRBV4-1	TRBJ2-7	CASSQDRGEQYF	TGCGCCAGCAGCCAAGATCGGGGGGAGCAGTACTTC
-	TRBD2	TRBV4-2	TRBJ2-6	CASSQVWEGQGANVLTF	TGTGCCAGCAGCCAAGTGTGGGAGGGCCAGGGGGCCAACGTCCTGACTTTC
once	-	TRBV4-2	TRBJ1-3	CASISLGRAGNTIYF	TGTGCCAGCATCTCCTTGGGCAGGGCTGGAAACACCATATATTTT
-	TRBD1	TRBV28	TRBJ2-7	CASSFPGGSYEQYF	TGTGCCAGCAGTTTTCCAGGGGGATCCTACGAGCAGTACTTC
once	-	TRBV10-3	TRBJ1-3	CAISDLDISLSGNTIYF	TGTGCCATCAGTGACCTGGACATTTCGCTCTCTGGGAACACCATATATTTT
-	TRBD2	TRBV7-2	TRBJ2-7	CASSPSGTNYEQYF	TGTGCCAGCAGCCCTAGCGGAACGAACTACGAGCAGTACTTC
-	-	TRBV5-4	TRBJ1-1	CASSFTRGRTEAFF	TGTGCCAGCAGCTTCACTAGAGGAAGGACTGAAGCTTTCTTT
-	TRBD2	TRBV28	TRBJ2-7	CASRRGLAGGPYEQYF	TGTGCCAGCAGACGGGGACTAGCGGGAGGGCCTTACGAGCAGTACTTC
-	-	TRBV9	TRBJ1-2	CASSAPFYGYTF	TGTGCCAGCAGCGCCCCTTTCTATGGCTACACCTTC
-	-	TRBV5-1	TRBJ2-6	CASSSKTLSGANVLTF	TGCGCCAGCAGCTCCAAGACTCTCTCTGGGGCCAACGTCCTGACTTTC
-	-	TRBV27	TRBJ1-3	CASSLTTGNTIYF	TGTGCCAGCTCCCTGACTACTGGAAACACCATATATTTT
-	-	TRBV5-1	TRBJ1-1	CASSFGQLDNTEAFF	TGCGCCAGCAGCTTCGGACAGCTAGATAACACTGAAGCTTTCTTT
-	-	TRBV18	TRBJ1-3	CASSPPNGRQGNTIYF	TGTGCCAGCTCACCCCCCAACGGGAGACAAGGAAACACCATATATTTT
-	TRBD1	TRBV15	TRBJ2-5	CATSRAGTARGETQYF	TGTGCCACCAGCAGAGCTGGGACAGCGCGAGGGGAGACCCAGTACTTC
-	-	TRBV2	TRBJ1-1	CATGRDTNTEAFF	TGTGCCACCGGTCGGGACACGAACACTGAAGCTTTCTTT
-	TRBD1	TRBV18	TRBJ1-6	CASSPSKVQGTAYNSPLHF	TGTGCCAGCTCACCGAGTAAAGTACAAGGGACAGCCTATAATTCACCCCTCCACTTT
few	TRBD2	TRBV18	TRBJ2-1	CASSPTSGSFSYNEQFF	TGTGCCAGCTCACCAACTAGCGGGAGTTTTTCCTACAATGAGCAGTTCTTC
-	TRBD1	TRBV5-1	TRBJ2-1	CASSQTGQVNNEQFF	TGCGCCAGCAGCCAAACGGGACAGGTGAACAATGAGCAGTTCTTC
-	-	TRBV27	TRBJ2-1	CATREVYNEQFF	TGTGCCACGAGGGAGGTATACAATGAGCAGTTCTTC
few	-	TRBV28	TRBJ1-3	CASSLSGFPGNTIYF	TGTGCCAGCAGTTTATCGGGGTTCCCTGGAAACACCATATATTTT